This T cell receptor (beta chain) came from a study of cytomegalovirus exposure and HLA in healthy donors. On this clone itself: Its antigen is currently unknown.

General observations from the study: TCR beta sequences reportedly predicted most subjects' HLA-A and HLA-B alleles accurately.

Primers: 60 Vbeta forward and 13 Jbeta reverse. Sequencing was performed with immunoSEQ multiplex PCR; in TCRdb, only in-frame clones are kept and a portion is missing. In total, the table holds 130,000 or so clones. This receptor was identified in a woman aged 40 to 50 in good health and CMV-seronegative. The sequenced material came from PBMCs.

The CDR3 loop reads CAPAGQFTYEQYF. CDR3 coding DNA: TGTGCCCCAGCAGGACAGTTTACCTACGAGCAGTACTTC. The V call is TRBV14, the J call TRBJ2-7; perhaps TRBD1 as D (6 bases). This CDR3 is 13 amino acids long. V was pared by 11 bases and J by 2 bases, with 16 bases between. Germline-derived CDR1 and CDR2 are SGHDN and FVKESK.